The 9 T cell receptor beta chains in this list originate from one sample, sequenced in a study of blood T cell repertoires in COVID-19. This table comes from immunoSEQ multiplex PCR, and its TCRdb copy is limited to in-frame clones, with some not included. The table lists 60,000 to 70,000 clones, roughly 76% of them singletons. The sequenced sample consisted of peripheral blood. The receptors shown here come from a woman of 80 years or more with acute or convalescent COVID-19.

This clone was picked up one time. This sequence joins TRBV5-1 and TRBJ1-1, with 12 bases identical to TRBD1. Per the germline V gene, CDR1 is SGHRS and CDR2 is YFSETQ. The V and J ends lost 3 bases and 5 bases, in that order; junction bases with no gene match: 8. The CDR3 covers 16 residues. CDR3: CASSSGTGGFSTEAFF. DNA of the CDR3: TGCGCCAGCAGCTCCGGGACAGGGGGCTTTTCTACTGAAGCTTTCTTT.

The CDR3 sequence is CAWSITDRRYTEAFF. The CDR3 region has the DNA TGTGCCTGGAGTATAACGGACAGAAGGTACACTGAAGCTTTCTTT. The chain recombines TRBV30 with TRBJ1-1; possible D gene TRBD1, 6 bases. The CDR3 consists of 15 residues. Trimming took 2 bases from V and 3 from J, leaving 16 bases between them. Per germline, CDR1 GTSNPN and CDR2 SVGIG (reference sequence).

This clone has only a few counts. The rearrangement links TRBV6-5 to TRBJ1-5; D gene ambiguous. The CDR3 has 15 residues. Between the trimmed V and J ends, which lost 2 bases and 4 bases, there was a span of 12 bases. Germline loops: CDR1 MNHEY, CDR2 SVGAGI. The CDR3 DNA sequence: TGTGCCAGCAGTTACGGGCCAGGAACTAATCAGCCCCAGCATTTT. It specifies CASSYGPGTNQPQHF.

The V and J genes are TRBV24-1 and TRBJ2-5; weak D call: TRBD1 (7 bases). The CDR3 runs to 14 residues. Between the trimmed V and J ends, which lost 7 bases and 2 bases, there was a span of 13 bases. Germline V gene data show CDR1 as KGHDR and CDR2 as SFDVKD. The CDR3 region has the DNA TGTGCCACCAGCCAGGGGGGCAATCAAGAGACCCAGTACTTC. Protein sequence: CATSQGGNQETQYF.

Only one count was recorded for this clone. V usage is TRBV18 and J usage is TRBJ2-7, with 13 bases that match TRBD2. Germline loops: CDR1 KGHSH, CDR2 LQKENI. The J segment lost 5 bases and the V segment lost 5 bases, leaving 6 bases of the junction unmatched. CDR3 length: 15 residues. CDR3 residues: CASSSGLAGVDEQYF. As DNA, the CDR3 is TGTGCCAGCTCATCAGGACTAGCGGGAGTCGACGAGCAGTACTTC.

This clone was seen a single time. V gene TRBV9 combines with J gene TRBJ1-1; no clear D. Germline assignment: CDR1 SGDLS and CDR2 YYNGEE. The CDR3 runs 16 residues. Trimming took off 1 base at V and 1 base at J, with 14 bases between the two ends. Here the CDR3 reads CASSVRGYPPNTEAFF. CDR3 sequence (DNA): TGTGCCAGCAGCGTAAGAGGTTACCCCCCGAACACTGAAGCTTTCTTT.

The V call is TRBV28, the J call TRBJ2-1; 7 nucleotides match TRBD1. Germline lookup yields CDR1 MDHEN and CDR2 SYDVKM. V shed 3 bases, J shed 6 bases, and the junction held 11 bases outside the gene matches. The CDR3 contains 16 residues. The CDR3 loop is CASSFFRQGPGNEQFF. The CDR3 nucleotides read TGTGCCAGCAGTTTTTTCCGACAGGGCCCTGGCAATGAGCAGTTCTTC.

The V call is TRBV19, the J call TRBJ1-1; D is possibly TRBD1 (5 bases). The CDR3 contains 13 residues. Trimming took off 5 bases at V and 1 base at J, with 8 bases between the two ends. Per the germline V gene, CDR1 is LNHDA and CDR2 is SQIVND (reference sequence). CDR3 DNA: TGTGCCAGTAGTCTGACAGAGAACACTGAAGCTTTCTTT. It yields the protein CASSLTENTEAFF.

J is TRBJ1-6 and V is TRBV5-4, with TRBD1 matching 7 bases. There are 16 residues in the CDR3. V dropped 1 base and J dropped 7; count of bases not matched to a gene: 8. CDR1 SGHNT and CDR2 YYREEE come from the germline V gene (reference sequence). The CDR3 sequence is CASSLFGQALNSPLHF. The CDR3 region has the DNA TGTGCCAGCAGCTTGTTCGGACAGGCCCTCAATTCACCCCTCCACTTT. The full variable domain, in which reference TRBV5-4 and TRBJ1-6 provide the parts outside the CDR3, is ETGVTQSPTHLIKTRGQQVTLRCSSQSGHNTVSWYQQALGQGPQFIFQYYREEENGRGNFPPRFSGLQFPNYSSELNVNALELDDSALYLCASSLFGQALNSPLHFGNGTRLTVT.